The 18 T cell receptor beta chains below were found in one sample sequenced in a study of blood T cells in healthy people across ages. A second PCR, run for 7 to 11 cycles, used a sample-barcoded 5' primer plus a J-beta primer mix. TCRdb called the 5' RACE reads again in MiXCR, with one record for every CDR3 protein. The sample gives 1.4 million to 1.5 million distinct CDR3 sequences, 42% of which show up once; roughly 8.2% is in the top ten. Sample: blood. Receptor source: a woman younger than 30 in good health.

This chain links TRBV6-1 with TRBJ2-7; D is unclear. The CDR3 is 15 amino acids. V lost 2 bases and J 4 bases, leaving 15 bases between the germline ends. Germline assignment: CDR1 MNHNS and CDR2 SASEGT. The chain's CDR3 is CASSESVGSAYEQYF. In DNA form, the CDR3 reads TGTGCCAGCAGTGAATCGGTGGGCTCGGCTTACGAGCAGTACTTC.

This clonotype showed up just once. V and J are TRBV30 and TRBJ1-1; 7 positions agree with TRBD1. Germline CDR1 GTSNPN, CDR2 SVGIG (reference sequence). Trimming at V came to 6 bases and at J to 0 bases, leaving 7 bases not matched to a gene. This CDR3 has 14 amino acids. CDR3 protein: CACHRGPMNTEAFF. In DNA form, the CDR3 reads TGTGCCTGTCACAGGGGCCCTATGAACACTGAAGCTTTCTTT.

The chain links TRBV6-5 to TRBJ2-1, with 10 bases that match TRBD2. This CDR3 has 15 amino acids. Per the germline V gene, CDR1 is MNHEY and CDR2 is SVGAGI. J was trimmed by 8 bases and V by 8 bases; bases with no gene match: 12. The CDR3 spells CASGSGTSANDEQFF. The CDR3 DNA is TGTGCCAGCGGGTCCGGGACTAGCGCTAACGATGAGCAGTTCTTC.

In the case of this clonotype: This may be a read error, as it is one base from a much larger clone. The chain uses TRBV5-4 and TRBJ2-3, with TRBD2 matching 7 bases. Germline V gene data show CDR1 as SGHNT and CDR2 as YYREEE (reference sequence). V trimming: 4 bases; J trimming: 3 bases; junction bases outside the gene matches: 8. The CDR3 consists of 15 residues. The CDR3 coding sequence is TGTGCCAGCAGCATGACTAGCCCAGCGACAGATACGCAGTATTTT. Translating gives CASSMTSPATDTQYF. Supplemented by reference TRBV5-4 and TRBJ2-3, the full variable domain reads ETGVTQSPTHLIKTRGQQVTLRCSSQSGHNTVSWYQQALGQGPQFIFQYYREEENGRGNFPPRFSGLQFPNYSSELNVNALELDDSALYLCASSMTSPATDTQYFGPGTRLTVL.

The V gene is TRBV21-1, the J gene TRBJ2-5. TRBV21-1 is recorded as a pseudogene. This CDR3 contains 12 residues. As DNA, the CDR3 is TGTGCCAGCAGCAAACGGGTACCGAAGCAGTACTTC. This gives the protein CASSKRVPKQYF.

V is TRBV12-3 or TRBV12-4 and J is TRBJ2-3, with D tentatively TRBD2 (5 bases). Trimming left V 6 bases short and J 5 bases short, with 18 bases between. The CDR3 length is 15 residues. DNA of the CDR3: TGTGCCAGCAGCGACCGTAGCGCTACTGGAGATACGCAGTATTTT. Protein sequence: CASSDRSATGDTQYF.

The chain employs TRBV20-1 and TRBJ2-1; D not certain. This CDR3 is 14 amino acids long. CDR1 and CDR2 from the germline V gene are DFQATT and SNEGSKA (reference sequence). V shed 3 bases and J shed 5 bases, with 14 bases lying between them. CDR3 loop: CSASSQIRDNEQFF. Written as DNA, the CDR3 is TGCAGTGCTAGTTCGCAAATTCGGGACAATGAGCAGTTCTTC.

The table lists this clonotype with a few counts. The V call is TRBV28, the J call TRBJ2-1; possibly TRBD1 for D (6 bases). V shed 4 bases and J shed 9 bases, with 19 bases lying between them. The CDR3 totals 15 residues. Germline-derived CDR1 and CDR2 are MDHEN and SYDVKM. The CDR3 sequence: CASSSEGVRGSEQFF. The DNA of the CDR3 is TGTGCCAGCAGTTCCGAGGGCGTAAGGGGGAGTGAGCAGTTCTTC.

This clonotype was counted a single time. The rearrangement links TRBV30 to TRBJ1-2; D remains ambiguous. Deletions cut 1 base from V and 2 bases from J, with 5 bases between. This CDR3 region has 12 residues. Germline-derived CDR1 and CDR2 are GTSNPN and SVGIG (reference sequence). The CDR3 loop reads CAWSGANYGYTF. CDR3 DNA: TGTGCCTGGAGTGGGGCGAACTATGGCTACACCTTC.

The table lists this clonotype with a few counts. V is TRBV3-1 and J is TRBJ2-3; D ambiguous. CDR3 size: 13 residues. Germline CDR1 and CDR2: LGHDT and YNNKEL (reference sequence). The ends were cut back, 0 bases at V and 6 bases at J, with 7 bases in the middle. Here the CDR3 reads CASSQDASDTQYF. CDR3 coding DNA: TGTGCCAGCAGCCAAGATGCGTCTGATACGCAGTATTTT.

The V gene is TRBV27, the J gene TRBJ2-1; perhaps TRBD2 as D (6 bases). The CDR3 runs 14 residues. From germline, CDR1 is MNHEY and CDR2 SMNVEV (reference sequence). Trimming took 8 bases from V and 2 from J, leaving 13 bases between them. The CDR3 region has the DNA TGTGCCAGCTCCCGGGACTGGACCTACAATGAGCAGTTCTTC. This encodes CASSRDWTYNEQFF.

This chain uses TRBV30 with TRBJ1-5; the D gene is possibly TRBD1 (6 bases). Germline V gene lookup returns CDR1 GTSNPN and CDR2 SVGIG (reference sequence). The CDR3 is 13 residues long. V lost 5 bases, J lost 1 base, and 9 bases lay in between. CDR3 amino acids: CAWAGQSNQPQHF. Here the CDR3 DNA reads TGTGCCTGGGCTGGACAGAGCAATCAGCCCCAGCATTTT.

The genes are TRBV20-1 and TRBJ1-1; no clear D. CDR3 length equals 13 residues. Germline loops: CDR1 DFQATT, CDR2 SNEGSKA (reference sequence). The germline V and J ends were trimmed by 1 base and 1 base, with 7 bases remaining between them. The DNA for the CDR3 is TGCAGTGCTAGAGTTTTGGGGAACACTGAAGCTTTCTTT. This sequence encodes CSARVLGNTEAFF.

This clonotype has just a few counts. J is TRBJ2-1 and V is TRBV6-9, with 9 bases fitting TRBD2. This CDR3 contains 16 residues. V shed 4 bases and J 4 bases; nucleotides not matched to a gene: 8. The V gene's germline CDR1 is MNHGY and CDR2 SVAAGI. CDR3 in amino acids: CASSSSGTGKYNEQFF. The CDR3 DNA reads as TGTGCCAGCAGTTCTAGCGGGACTGGTAAATACAATGAGCAGTTCTTC.

A word on this clonotype: Sequence at one end of the junction differs from germline and may be a read error. The rearrangement uses TRBV5-5 and TRBJ2-1; 8 bases align to TRBD2. The length of the CDR3 is 16 residues. Per the germline V gene, CDR1 is SGHKS and CDR2 is YYEKEE (reference sequence). The DNA of the CDR3 is TGTGCCAGCAGCTGGGGGGGACTAGGGAATTACAATGGGCAGTTCTTC. This codes for CASSWGGLGNYNGQFF.

This clonotype was counted between two and nine times. The V call is TRBV24-1, the J call TRBJ1-6; TRBD1 agrees at 8 bases. CDR1 KGHDR and CDR2 SFDVKD come from the germline V gene. CDR3 length: 13 residues. The J segment lost 8 bases and the V segment lost 9 bases, leaving 5 bases of the junction unmatched. The chain's CDR3 is CATSGTGHSPLHF. CDR3 DNA sequence: TGTGCCACCTCGGGGACAGGCCATTCACCCCTCCACTTT.

This clonotype was detected a few times. This chain connects TRBV7-3 to TRBJ2-7; the match to TRBD2 covers 12 bases. The CDR3 contains 19 residues. Germline lookup yields CDR1 SGHTA and CDR2 FQGTGA. Germline trimming cut 4 bases from V and 2 bases from J; bases unmatched to any gene: 15. CDR3 coding DNA: TGTGCCAGCAGCTCACACCTCCTTGAGACTAGCGGGGGACCCTACGAGCAGTACTTC. Protein: CASSSHLLETSGGPYEQYF.

The chain links TRBV7-9 to TRBJ2-4; D perhaps matches TRBD2 (6 bases). The CDR3 contains 12 residues. Germline V lookup: CDR1 SEHNR, CDR2 FQNEAQ (reference sequence). Trimming left V 1 base short and J 15 bases short, with 13 bases between. The DNA for the CDR3 is TGTGCCAGCAGCTTAGATCCCGGGAGTGGGTACTTC. Protein: CASSLDPGSGYF.